The rows below give T cell receptor beta chains drawn from one sample of a study of blood T cell repertoires in COVID-19. This table comes from immunoSEQ multiplex PCR, and its TCRdb copy is limited to in-frame clones, with some not included. The sample carries 250,000 to 350,000 clones, almost 90% recorded once. Input material: peripheral blood. The receptors derive from a woman aged 25 to 39 with COVID-19, enrolled during active disease. Each CDR3 is given with its conserved first and last residue. The D gene is left open where the match is weak. Not every row has a clone size; where given, it reads once, few, many or a size class.

V gene: TRBV27; D gene: -; clone size: -; J gene: TRBJ1-4; CDR3 DNA: TGTGCCAGCAGTCCCCAAGGAGGGTTGGAAAAACTGTTTTTT; CDR3 protein: CASSPQGGLEKLFF
V gene: TRBV7-9; D gene: -; clone size: -; J gene: TRBJ1-1; CDR3 DNA: TGTGCCAGCAGCTTCACAGGAGGGGACACTGAAGCTTTCTTT; CDR3 protein: CASSFTGGDTEAFF
V gene: TRBV29-1; D gene: TRBD2; clone size: -; J gene: TRBJ2-7; CDR3 DNA: TGCAGCGTTGAACTAGCGGGAGGATCCTACGAGCAGTACTTC; CDR3 protein: CSVELAGGSYEQYF
V gene: TRBV7-3; D gene: -; clone size: -; J gene: TRBJ2-1; CDR3 DNA: TGTGCCAGCAGCTTCCCCGCGCAGGGTGGGGAGCAGTTCTTC; CDR3 protein: CASSFPAQGGEQFF
V gene: TRBV5-4; D gene: TRBD1; clone size: -; J gene: TRBJ1-1; CDR3 DNA: TGTGCCAGCAGTCTTCCGGGACAGGGGATAACTGAAGCTTTCTTT; CDR3 protein: CASSLPGQGITEAFF
V gene: TRBV7-3; D gene: TRBD1; clone size: -; J gene: TRBJ1-2; CDR3 DNA: TGTGCCAGCAGCCTCGGTCCAGGGGGCGACTATGGCTACACCTTC; CDR3 protein: CASSLGPGGDYGYTF
V gene: TRBV3-1/TRBV3-2; D gene: TRBD2; clone size: -; J gene: TRBJ2-5; CDR3 DNA: TGTGCCAGCAGCCAAGTAGCGGGAGGGGAAGGAGAGACCCAGTACTTC; CDR3 protein: CASSQVAGGEGETQYF
V gene: TRBV30; D gene: -; clone size: -; J gene: TRBJ2-1; CDR3 DNA: TGTGCCTGGAATGCGGGGTCGGGCTACAATGAGCAGTTCTTC; CDR3 protein: CAWNAGSGYNEQFF
V gene: TRBV28; D gene: TRBD2; clone size: -; J gene: TRBJ2-7; CDR3 DNA: TGTGCCACCCGACTAGCGGGGGTCTACGAGCAGTACTTC; CDR3 protein: CATRLAGVYEQYF
V gene: TRBV5-8; D gene: TRBD1; clone size: -; J gene: TRBJ1-2; CDR3 DNA: TGTGCCAGCAGCCCCCGGACAGGAACCAACTATGGCTACACCTTC; CDR3 protein: CASSPRTGTNYGYTF
V gene: TRBV5-5; D gene: TRBD1; clone size: -; J gene: TRBJ2-7; CDR3 DNA: TGTGCCAGCAGCTTGGCCGAGGCAGGGGGTTACGAGCAGTACTTC; CDR3 protein: CASSLAEAGGYEQYF
V gene: TRBV28; D gene: -; clone size: -; J gene: TRBJ2-2; CDR3 DNA: TGTGCCAGCAGCTTCCAGGGGCGGGACACCGGGGAGCTGTTTTTT; CDR3 protein: CASSFQGRDTGELFF
V gene: TRBV28; D gene: TRBD2; clone size: once; J gene: TRBJ2-2; CDR3 DNA: TGTGCCAGTGGCCTAGCGGGTAACACCGGGGAGCTGTTTTTT; CDR3 protein: CASGLAGNTGELFF
V gene: TRBV6-5; D gene: TRBD2; clone size: -; J gene: TRBJ2-7; CDR3 DNA: TGTGCCAGCAGTCCCTGGGGGGGGAACTCCTACGAGCAGTACTTC; CDR3 protein: CASSPWGGNSYEQYF
V gene: TRBV6-5; D gene: TRBD1; clone size: -; J gene: TRBJ2-7; CDR3 DNA: TGTGCCAGCAGTTTCGACAGGGGACACGAGCAGTACTTC; CDR3 protein: CASSFDRGHEQYF
V gene: TRBV28; D gene: -; clone size: -; J gene: TRBJ2-7; CDR3 DNA: TGTGCCAGCCTAGGGGCGGGGCGCGAGCAGTACTTC; CDR3 protein: CASLGAGREQYF
V gene: TRBV27; D gene: -; clone size: -; J gene: TRBJ1-1; CDR3 DNA: TGTGCCAGCAGTTACCAGGGGAGCAGGACTGAAGCTTTCTTT; CDR3 protein: CASSYQGSRTEAFF
V gene: TRBV27; D gene: -; clone size: -; J gene: TRBJ2-3; CDR3 DNA: TGTGCCAGCAGACAGGTTGTGTTCACAGATACGCAGTATTTT; CDR3 protein: CASRQVVFTDTQYF
V gene: TRBV4-1; D gene: -; clone size: -; J gene: TRBJ1-2; CDR3 DNA: TGCGCCAGCAGCCAAGATCTGGGCAGGGGCGGAGGCTACACCTTC; CDR3 protein: CASSQDLGRGGGYTF
V gene: TRBV7-2; D gene: -; clone size: -; J gene: TRBJ2-4; CDR3 DNA: TGTGCCAGCAGCTTTTCGGGAGAGAACATTCAGTACTTC; CDR3 protein: CASSFSGENIQYF
V gene: TRBV5-1; D gene: TRBD1; clone size: -; J gene: TRBJ1-6; CDR3 DNA: TGCGCCAGCAGCTTCCGACTGCAGGGGGCGAAGAATTCACCCCTCCACTTT; CDR3 protein: CASSFRLQGAKNSPLHF
V gene: TRBV7-9; D gene: -; clone size: -; J gene: TRBJ2-4; CDR3 DNA: TGTGCCAGCAGCTTAGCGGACACAGTAGCCAAAAACATTCAGTACTTC; CDR3 protein: CASSLADTVAKNIQYF
V gene: TRBV9; D gene: -; clone size: once; J gene: TRBJ2-6; CDR3 DNA: TGTGCCAGCAGCGACATCTGGGGGGATGGGGCCAACGTCCTGACTTTC; CDR3 protein: CASSDIWGDGANVLTF
V gene: TRBV30; D gene: TRBD2; clone size: few; J gene: TRBJ2-3; CDR3 DNA: TGTGCCTGGAGTACGGGACTAGCGGGATTCTTCACAGATACGCAGTATTTT; CDR3 protein: CAWSTGLAGFFTDTQYF